These 15 T cell receptor beta chains were all obtained from the same sample, sequenced in a study of T cells in women clearing cervical HPV infection. Measured with immunoSEQ multiplex PCR; TCRdb has only the in-frame clones, and not every one. Its listing shows about 30,000 clones. Material for sequencing was blood buffy coat. Source of these receptors: a woman aged 18-69 years with a cervical HPV16 infection that either progressed to CIN3+ or cleared (not recorded which).

Notes on this clone: The read comes to an end 3 residues before the CDR3 does, leaving the germline J gene to fill in the end. The chain recombines TRBV2 with TRBJ2-2, with D tentatively TRBD1 (5 bases). CDR3 length equals 15 residues. CDR1 and CDR2 (germline): SNHLY, FYNNEI. The sequenced part of the CDR3 DNA is TGTGCCAGCAGTGAGTCCCTGACAGTTAATTCACCG. Translation gives CASSESLTVNSP. The CDR3 in its entirety is CASSESLTVNSPLFF.

As to this clone: Read data end 3 residues before the CDR3 end; the end is taken from the germline J gene. The chain couples TRBV11-2 to TRBJ2-3; a weak D match, TRBD1 (6 bases). Per the germline V gene, CDR1 is SGHAT and CDR2 is FQNNGV. The CDR3 loop spans 15 amino acids. V gave up 5 bases and J gave up 2 bases, with 14 bases separating them. Incomplete CDR3 DNA: TGTGCCAGCAGCCTAATCTGGACAGCCACAGATACG. As protein: CASSLIWTATDT. The whole CDR3 is CASSLIWTATDTQYF.

As regards this clone: The read falls 3 residues short of the CDR3 end, and the missing part is taken from the germline J gene. This chain connects TRBV19 to TRBJ2-4; perhaps TRBD1 as D (5 bases). The CDR3 consists of 16 residues. CDR1 and CDR2 from the germline V gene are LNHDA and SQIVND (reference sequence). V lost 0 bases and J 4 bases, leaving 13 bases between the germline ends. The CDR3 is CASSIEGDSTKNIQYF. The sequenced part of the CDR3 DNA is TGTGCCAGTAGTATAGAAGGTGACAGTACGAAAAACATT.

In regard to this clone: With the read ending 3 residues before the CDR3 end, the germline J gene is used to fill in that end. The V call is TRBV28, the J call TRBJ2-7, with 9 bases lining up with TRBD1. The trim removed 5 bases at V and 3 bases at J, leaving 5 bases unmatched. The CDR3 loop spans 14 amino acids. CDR1 and CDR2 from the germline V gene are MDHEN and SYDVKM. The DNA read from the CDR3 is TGTGCCAGCAGTACCGGGACAGGGTTCTACGAG. Encoded protein: CASSTGTGFYE. The whole CDR3 protein is CASSTGTGFYEQYF.

Worth noting for this clone: The CDR3 goes on 3 residues after the read ends, and that part is filled in from the germline J gene. The chain couples TRBV23-1 to TRBJ2-1, with D possibly TRBD2 on 6 matching bases. TRBV23-1 is an open reading frame whose function is uncertain. The length of the CDR3 is 13 residues. Trimming removed 4 bases from V and 5 bases from J, with 9 bases in between. This chain's CDR3 is CASSLGTDNEQFF. CDR3 DNA, as far as it was read: TGCGCCAGCAGTCTTGGGACTGACAATGAG.

As for this clone: Read coverage stops 3 residues before the CDR3 terminus; the germline J gene supplies the remainder. The genes are TRBV18 and TRBJ1-1, with D perhaps matching TRBD1 (5 bases). Germline CDR1 and CDR2: KGHSH and LQKENI. Trimming shortened V by 3 bases and J by 1 base, and 9 bases separated the two germline ends. The CDR3 consists of 14 residues. The part of the CDR3 DNA that was read is TGTGCCAGCTCACCGGGGCGGCCGAACACTGAA. Encoded protein: CASSPGRPNTE. The whole CDR3 protein reads CASSPGRPNTEAFF.

Comment on this clone: Coverage ceases 3 residues before the CDR3 finishes, and the germline J gene fills in the end. This chain uses TRBV19 with TRBJ2-1; 8 nucleotides match TRBD2. CDR1 LNHDA and CDR2 SQIVND come from the germline V gene (reference sequence). The CDR3 sequence is 15 residues long. Trimming took 6 bases from V and 4 from J; bases not matched to a gene: 8. CDR3 DNA (partial): TGTGCCAGTAGCATCAAGCGGGGGTTGTACAATGAG. It codes for CASSIKRGLYNE. The entire CDR3 is CASSIKRGLYNEQFF.

Comment on this clone: The read terminates 3 residues ahead of where the CDR3 ends, so the germline J gene completes it. The chain links TRBV7-2 to TRBJ1-2; no definite D call. CDR1 is SGHTA and CDR2 is FQGNSA in the germline V gene. This CDR3 is built from 15 residues. The CDR3 sequence is CASSPIAASTDTYTF. The part of the CDR3 DNA that was read is TGTGCCAGCAGCCCGATAGCAGCTAGCACAGATACC.

About this clone itself: The CDR3 is cut off 3 residues early in the read; its end comes from the germline J gene. The gene calls are TRBV2 and TRBJ2-7; TRBD1 is a possible D gene (6 bases). The CDR3 runs 16 residues. V was shortened by 7 bases and J by 2 bases, with 21 bases between the two germline ends. The germline V gene encodes CDR1 SNHLY and CDR2 FYNNEI. The CDR3 loop is CASIAAHRTATYEQYF. The sequenced part of the CDR3 DNA is TGTGCCAGCATTGCGGCACATAGGACAGCCACCTACGAG.

Concerning this clone itself: The CDR3 end falls 3 residues outside the read, so it is completed with the germline J gene. The genes are TRBV28 and TRBJ2-5; TRBD2 agrees at 8 bases. The trim removed 8 bases at V and 3 bases at J, leaving 5 bases unmatched. The germline CDR1 and CDR2 sequences are MDHEN and SYDVKM. This CDR3 contains 13 residues. The covered CDR3 bases are TGTGCCAGCCCCGGGACTAGAAAAGAGACC. This sequence encodes CASPGTRKET. The whole CDR3 is CASPGTRKETQYF.

As for this clone: Read sequence stops 3 residues before the CDR3 end, and the germline J gene provides the missing end. V usage is TRBV4-2 and J usage is TRBJ1-2, with TRBD1 as a possible D gene (5 bases). CDR3 length: 15 residues. V lost 0 bases, J lost 2 bases, and 10 bases lay in between. Per germline, CDR1 LGHNA and CDR2 YNFKEQ. CDR3 DNA, as far as it was read: TGTGCCAGCAGCCAAGATGAGGAGGGGAACTATGGC. Encoded protein: CASSQDEEGNYG. Given in full, the CDR3 is CASSQDEEGNYGYTF.

To note about this clone: The observed sequence ends 3 residues before the CDR3 terminus, with the missing tail filled in from the germline J gene. This chain joins TRBV30 and TRBJ2-5; D uncertain. V lost 2 bases, J lost 3 bases, and 7 bases lay in between. Germline CDR1 is GTSNPN and CDR2 is SVGIG (reference sequence). The CDR3 sequence is 12 residues long. CDR3: CAWSTVKETQYF. The sequenced part of the CDR3 DNA is TGTGCCTGGAGTACGGTAAAAGAGACC.

Concerning this clone: The read gets to within 3 residues of the CDR3 end, and the germline J gene fills in the rest. The chain is built from TRBV30 and TRBJ2-1, with D tentatively TRBD1 (5 bases). Germline V gene lookup returns CDR1 GTSNPN and CDR2 SVGIG (reference sequence). Trimming removed 3 bases at V and 5 bases at J, with 8 bases between. This CDR3 region has 12 residues. The CDR3: CAWRPTDNEQFF. The part of the CDR3 DNA that was read is TGTGCCTGGAGGCCGACAGACAATGAG.

Concerning this clone itself: The read falls 3 residues short of the CDR3 end, and the missing part is taken from the germline J gene. The J gene is TRBJ1-1, the V gene TRBV2, with 9 bases that match TRBD1. Germline loops: CDR1 SNHLY, CDR2 FYNNEI. The CDR3 is made up of 15 amino acids. Partial CDR3 DNA: TGTGCCAGCAGTGGGTCTACAGGGGGCGGTGAAAAA. As protein: CASSGSTGGGEK. The whole CDR3 protein is CASSGSTGGGEKAFF.

Comments on this clone: The CDR3 extends 3 residues past the end of the read, so its final part is completed from the germline J gene. The gene calls are TRBV15 and TRBJ1-4; no clear D gene. The V gene's germline CDR1 is LNHNV and CDR2 YYDKDF (reference sequence). V was cut by 1 base and J by 4 bases, with 4 bases left in between. The CDR3 contains 13 residues. The CDR3: CATSRGLNEKLFF. The CDR3 bases that were read are TGTGCCACCAGCAGAGGGCTTAATGAAAAA.